A single sample is the source of the 2 T cell receptor beta chains below, sequenced in a study of blood T cell repertoires in COVID-19. Repertoires were generated with immunoSEQ multiplex PCR, while TCRdb's copy carries only in-frame clones and drops some. The sample contains fewer than 400,000 clones, approximately 87% of which appear only once. Material for sequencing was PBMCs or T cells enriched from blood (not recorded which). These receptors were obtained from a woman in her 50s who had recovered from COVID-19.

The rearrangement joins TRBV7-9 to TRBJ2-1; a weak D match, TRBD2 (6 bases). The V end lost 4 bases, the J end lost 12 bases, and 7 bases lay between the germline ends. CDR1 is SEHNR and CDR2 is FQNEAQ in the germline V gene (reference sequence). The CDR3 totals 10 residues. The CDR3 protein is CASSSGRQFF. Written as DNA, the CDR3 is TGTGCCAGCAGCTCCGGGAGGCAGTTCTTC.

Here the CDR3 reads CASSLGRGAFHEQFF. The CDR3 coding sequence is TGCGCCAGCAGCTTAGGAAGGGGCGCGTTTCATGAGCAGTTCTTC. The genes are TRBV5-1 and TRBJ2-1, with a possible D match to TRBD1 (5 bases). The germline V and J ends were trimmed by 2 bases and 8 bases, with 17 bases remaining between them. The CDR3 sequence is 15 residues long. Germline lookup yields CDR1 SGHRS and CDR2 YFSETQ.